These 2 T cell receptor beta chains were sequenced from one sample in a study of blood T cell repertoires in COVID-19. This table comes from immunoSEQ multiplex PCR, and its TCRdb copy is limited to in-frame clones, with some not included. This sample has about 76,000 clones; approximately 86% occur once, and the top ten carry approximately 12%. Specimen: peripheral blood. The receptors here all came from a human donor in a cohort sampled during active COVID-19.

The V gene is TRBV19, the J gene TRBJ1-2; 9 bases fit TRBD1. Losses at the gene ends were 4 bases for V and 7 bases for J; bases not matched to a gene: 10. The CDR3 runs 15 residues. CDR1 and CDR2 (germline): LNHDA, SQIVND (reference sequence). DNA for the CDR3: TGTGCCAGTAGTACCGCGTCCCGGGACAGGGCTGGCTACACCTTC. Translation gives CASSTASRDRAGYTF.

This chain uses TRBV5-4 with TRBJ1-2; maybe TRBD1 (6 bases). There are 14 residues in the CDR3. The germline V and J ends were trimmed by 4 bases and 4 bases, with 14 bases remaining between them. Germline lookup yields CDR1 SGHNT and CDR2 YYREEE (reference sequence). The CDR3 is CASSRGGAGYGYTF. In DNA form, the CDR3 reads TGTGCCAGCAGCCGGGGGGGGGCTGGCTATGGCTACACCTTC. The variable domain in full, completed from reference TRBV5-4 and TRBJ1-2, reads ETGVTQSPTHLIKTRGQQVTLRCSSQSGHNTVSWYQQALGQGPQFIFQYYREEENGRGNFPPRFSGLQFPNYSSELNVNALELDDSALYLCASSRGGAGYGYTFGSGTRLTVV.